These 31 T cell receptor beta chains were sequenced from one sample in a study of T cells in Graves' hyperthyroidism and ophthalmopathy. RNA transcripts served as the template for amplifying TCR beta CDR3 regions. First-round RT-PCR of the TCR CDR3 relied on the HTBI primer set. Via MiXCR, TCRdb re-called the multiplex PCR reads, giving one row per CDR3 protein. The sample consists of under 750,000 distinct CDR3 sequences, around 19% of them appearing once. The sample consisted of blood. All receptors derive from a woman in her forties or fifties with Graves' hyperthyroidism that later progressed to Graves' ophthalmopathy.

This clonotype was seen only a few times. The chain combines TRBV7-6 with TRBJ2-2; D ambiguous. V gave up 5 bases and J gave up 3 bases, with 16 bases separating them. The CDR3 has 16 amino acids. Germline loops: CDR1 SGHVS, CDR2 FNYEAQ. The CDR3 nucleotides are TGTGCCAGCAGCCCCGGCGTGGCGGATTACACCGGGGAGCTGTTTTTT. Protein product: CASSPGVADYTGELFF.

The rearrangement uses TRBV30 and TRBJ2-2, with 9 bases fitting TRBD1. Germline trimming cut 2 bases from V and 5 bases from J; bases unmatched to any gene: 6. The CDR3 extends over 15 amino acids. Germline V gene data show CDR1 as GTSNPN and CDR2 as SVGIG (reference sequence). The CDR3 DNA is TGTGCCTGGAGTCTCGGGACAGGGTTGACCGGGGAGCTGTTTTTT. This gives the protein CAWSLGTGLTGELFF.

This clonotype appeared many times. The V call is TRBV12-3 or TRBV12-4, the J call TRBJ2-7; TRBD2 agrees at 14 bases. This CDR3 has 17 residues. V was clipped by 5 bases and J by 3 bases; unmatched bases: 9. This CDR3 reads CASSTSGTSGGIYEQYF. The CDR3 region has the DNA TGTGCCAGCAGTACCTCCGGGACTAGCGGGGGAATCTACGAGCAGTACTTC.

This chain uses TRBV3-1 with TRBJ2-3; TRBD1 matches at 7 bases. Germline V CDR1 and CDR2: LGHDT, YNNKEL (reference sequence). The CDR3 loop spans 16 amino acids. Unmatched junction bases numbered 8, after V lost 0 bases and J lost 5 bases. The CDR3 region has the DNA TGTGCCAGCAGCCAAGAGGGCAGGGGGTTTTTAGATACGCAGTATTTT. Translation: CASSQEGRGFLDTQYF.

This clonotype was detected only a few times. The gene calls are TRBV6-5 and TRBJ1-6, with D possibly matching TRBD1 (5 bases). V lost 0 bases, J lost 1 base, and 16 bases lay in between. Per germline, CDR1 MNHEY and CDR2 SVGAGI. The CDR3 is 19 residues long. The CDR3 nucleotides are TGTGCCAGCAGTTACTCGATGGCCGGGGGTGAATCCTATAATTCACCCCTCCACTTT. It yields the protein CASSYSMAGGESYNSPLHF.

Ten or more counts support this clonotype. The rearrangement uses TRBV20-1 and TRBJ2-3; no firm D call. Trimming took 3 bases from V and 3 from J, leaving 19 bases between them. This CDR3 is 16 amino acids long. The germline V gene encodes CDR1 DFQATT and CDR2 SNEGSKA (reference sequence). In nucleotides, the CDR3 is TGCAGTGCTAGGCCAAGTTTTACAGTTGTTACAGATACGCAGTATTTT. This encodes CSARPSFTVVTDTQYF.

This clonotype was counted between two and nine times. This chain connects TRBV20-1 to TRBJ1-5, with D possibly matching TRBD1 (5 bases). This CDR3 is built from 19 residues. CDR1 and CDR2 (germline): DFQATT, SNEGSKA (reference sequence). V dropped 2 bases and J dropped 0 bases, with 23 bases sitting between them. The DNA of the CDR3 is TGCAGTGCTAGACCCCCGGGGCCCGGGCCGATGTATAGCAATCAGCCCCAGCATTTT. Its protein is CSARPPGPGPMYSNQPQHF.

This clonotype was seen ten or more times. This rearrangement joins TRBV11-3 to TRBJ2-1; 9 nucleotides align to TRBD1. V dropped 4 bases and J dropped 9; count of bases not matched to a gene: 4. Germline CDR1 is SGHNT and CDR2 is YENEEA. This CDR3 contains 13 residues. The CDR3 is CASSSSGQGEQFF. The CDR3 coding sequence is TGTGCCAGCAGCTCGTCGGGACAGGGTGAGCAGTTCTTC.

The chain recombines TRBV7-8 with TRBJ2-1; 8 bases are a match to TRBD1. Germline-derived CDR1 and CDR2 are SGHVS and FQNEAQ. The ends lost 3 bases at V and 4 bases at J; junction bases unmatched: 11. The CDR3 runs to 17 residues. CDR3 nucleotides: TGTGCCAGCAGCTTTTGGGACAGGAGGCCCCTTTACAATGAGCAGTTCTTC. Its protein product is CASSFWDRRPLYNEQFF.

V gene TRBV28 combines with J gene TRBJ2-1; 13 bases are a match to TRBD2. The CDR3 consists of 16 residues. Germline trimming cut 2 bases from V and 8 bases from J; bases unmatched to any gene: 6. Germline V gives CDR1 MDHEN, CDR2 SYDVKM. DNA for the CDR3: TGTGCCAGCAGTTTACCCGGACTAGCGGGAGTAGATGAGCAGTTCTTC. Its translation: CASSLPGLAGVDEQFF.

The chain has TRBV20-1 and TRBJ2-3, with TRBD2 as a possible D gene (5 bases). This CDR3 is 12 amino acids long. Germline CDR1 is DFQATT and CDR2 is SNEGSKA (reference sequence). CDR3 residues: CRARRVTDTQYF. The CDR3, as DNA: TGCAGGGCGCGGCGGGTCACAGATACGCAGTATTTT.

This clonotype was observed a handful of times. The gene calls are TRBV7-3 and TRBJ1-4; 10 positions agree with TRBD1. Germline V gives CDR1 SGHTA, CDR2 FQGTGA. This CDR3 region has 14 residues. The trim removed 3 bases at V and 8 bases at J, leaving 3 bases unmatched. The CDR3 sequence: CASSLGQGTEKLFF. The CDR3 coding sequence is TGTGCCAGCAGCTTGGGACAGGGGACCGAAAAACTGTTTTTT.

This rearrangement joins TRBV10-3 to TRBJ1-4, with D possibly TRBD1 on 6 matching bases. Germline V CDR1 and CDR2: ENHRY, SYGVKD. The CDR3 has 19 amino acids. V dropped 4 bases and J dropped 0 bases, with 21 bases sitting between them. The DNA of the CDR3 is TGTGCCATCAGTGCCAACGGGGGGGGCAGCCTATCAACTAATGAAAAACTGTTTTTT. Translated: CAISANGGGSLSTNEKLFF.

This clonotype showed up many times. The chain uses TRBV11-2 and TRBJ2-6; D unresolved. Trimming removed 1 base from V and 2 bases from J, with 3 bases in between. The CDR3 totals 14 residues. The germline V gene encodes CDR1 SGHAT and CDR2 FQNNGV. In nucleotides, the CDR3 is TGTGCCAGCAGCTTAGGGACTGGGGCCAACGTCCTGACTTTC. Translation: CASSLGTGANVLTF.

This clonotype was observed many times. CDR3 nucleotides: TGTGCCAGCAGCTTTGAAGAAGCGGGGGGTTCCTACAATGAGCAGTTCTTC. This encodes CASSFEEAGGSYNEQFF. The rearrangement uses TRBV7-9 and TRBJ2-1; the match to TRBD2 covers 9 bases. The CDR3 sequence is 17 residues long. V dropped 3 bases and J dropped 1; count of bases not matched to a gene: 7. Germline V lookup: CDR1 SEHNR, CDR2 FQNEAQ (reference sequence). Filled out from reference TRBV7-9 and TRBJ2-1, the complete variable domain reads DTGVSQNPRHKITKRGQNVTFRCDPISEHNRLYWYRQTLGQGPEFLTYFQNEAQLEKSRLLSDRFSAERPKGSFSTLEIQRTEQGDSAMYLCASSFEEAGGSYNEQFFGPGTRLTVL.

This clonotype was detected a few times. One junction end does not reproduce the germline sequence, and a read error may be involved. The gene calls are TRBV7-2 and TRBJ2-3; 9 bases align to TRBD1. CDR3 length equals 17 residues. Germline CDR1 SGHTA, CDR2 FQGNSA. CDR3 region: CASNLGRGQGESDTQYF. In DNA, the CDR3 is TGTGCCAGCAACTTAGGTAGGGGACAGGGAGAGTCAGATACGCAGTATTTT.

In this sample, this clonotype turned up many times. CDR3 bases: TGTGCCAGCAGCGAGGACGACTATGGCTACACCTTC. As protein: CASSEDDYGYTF. The chain employs TRBV11-2 and TRBJ1-2; D is uncertain. Germline V CDR1 and CDR2: SGHAT, FQNNGV. Deletions cut 5 bases from V and 3 bases from J, with 7 bases between. The CDR3 totals 12 residues. The full variable domain, completed using reference TRBV11-2 and TRBJ1-2, is EAGVAQSPRYKIIEKRQSVAFWCNPISGHATLYWYQQILGQGPKLLIQFQNNGVVDDSQLPKDRFSAERLKGVDSTLKIQPAKLEDSAVYLCASSEDDYGYTFGSGTRLTVV.

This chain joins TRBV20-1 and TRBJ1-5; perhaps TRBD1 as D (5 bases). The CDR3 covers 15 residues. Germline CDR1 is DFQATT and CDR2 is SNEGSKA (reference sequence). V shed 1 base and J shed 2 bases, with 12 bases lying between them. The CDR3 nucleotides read TGCAGTGCTAGAGTCCCCCGGGGGGGCAATCAGCCCCAGCATTTT. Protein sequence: CSARVPRGGNQPQHF.

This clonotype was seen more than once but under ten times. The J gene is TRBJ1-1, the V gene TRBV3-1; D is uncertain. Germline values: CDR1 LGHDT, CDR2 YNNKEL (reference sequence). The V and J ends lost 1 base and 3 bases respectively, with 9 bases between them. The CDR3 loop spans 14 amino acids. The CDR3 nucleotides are TGTGCCAGCAGCCAAGGCAACCTCGACACTGAAGCTTTCTTT. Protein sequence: CASSQGNLDTEAFF.

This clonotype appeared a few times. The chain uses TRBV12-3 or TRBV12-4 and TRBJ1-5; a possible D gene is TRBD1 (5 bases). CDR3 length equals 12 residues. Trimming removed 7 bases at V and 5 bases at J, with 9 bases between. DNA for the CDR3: TGTGCCAGCACCTTGACAGATCAGCCCCAGCATTTT. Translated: CASTLTDQPQHF.

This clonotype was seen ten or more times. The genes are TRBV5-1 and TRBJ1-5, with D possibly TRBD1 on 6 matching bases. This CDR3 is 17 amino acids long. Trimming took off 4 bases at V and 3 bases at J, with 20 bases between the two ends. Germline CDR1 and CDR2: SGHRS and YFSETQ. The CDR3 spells CASSPRQEEGVNQPQHF. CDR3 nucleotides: TGCGCCAGCAGCCCCCGACAGGAAGAGGGAGTCAATCAGCCCCAGCATTTT.

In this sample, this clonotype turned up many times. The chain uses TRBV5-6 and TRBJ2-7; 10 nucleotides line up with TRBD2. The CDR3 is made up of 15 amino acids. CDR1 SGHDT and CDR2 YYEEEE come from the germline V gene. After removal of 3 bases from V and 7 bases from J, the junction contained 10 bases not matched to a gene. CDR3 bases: TGTGCCAGCAGCTCACCGAGCGGGGGGGCCCGGGAGCAGTACTTC. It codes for CASSSPSGGAREQYF.

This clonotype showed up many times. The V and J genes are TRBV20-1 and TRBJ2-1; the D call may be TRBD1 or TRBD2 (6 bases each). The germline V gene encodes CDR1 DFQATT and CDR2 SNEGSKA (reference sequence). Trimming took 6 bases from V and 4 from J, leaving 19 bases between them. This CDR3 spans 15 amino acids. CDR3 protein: CSAPDWRGHYNEQFF. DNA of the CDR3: TGCAGTGCCCCGGATTGGCGGGGACATTACAATGAGCAGTTCTTC.

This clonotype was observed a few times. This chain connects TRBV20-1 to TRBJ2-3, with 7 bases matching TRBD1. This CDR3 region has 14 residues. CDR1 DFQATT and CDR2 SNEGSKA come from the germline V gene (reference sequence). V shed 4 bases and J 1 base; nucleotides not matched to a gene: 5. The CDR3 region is CSANRDSGTDTQYF. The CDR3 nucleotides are TGCAGTGCTAACCGGGACAGTGGCACAGATACGCAGTATTTT.

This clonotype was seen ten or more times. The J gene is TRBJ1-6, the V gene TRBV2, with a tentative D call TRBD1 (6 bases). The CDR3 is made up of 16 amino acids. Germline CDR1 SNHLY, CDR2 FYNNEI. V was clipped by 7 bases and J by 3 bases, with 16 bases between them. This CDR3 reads CASNAGVSLYNSPLHF. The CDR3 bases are TGTGCCAGCAATGCAGGGGTCTCCCTCTATAATTCACCCCTCCACTTT.

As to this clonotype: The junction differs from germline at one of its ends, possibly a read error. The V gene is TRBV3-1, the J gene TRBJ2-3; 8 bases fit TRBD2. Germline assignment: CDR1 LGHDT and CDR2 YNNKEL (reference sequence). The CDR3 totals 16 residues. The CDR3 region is CASSQGVAGYTDTQYF. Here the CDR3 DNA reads TGTGCCAGCAGTCAAGGGGTAGCGGGGTACACAGATACGCAGTATTTT.

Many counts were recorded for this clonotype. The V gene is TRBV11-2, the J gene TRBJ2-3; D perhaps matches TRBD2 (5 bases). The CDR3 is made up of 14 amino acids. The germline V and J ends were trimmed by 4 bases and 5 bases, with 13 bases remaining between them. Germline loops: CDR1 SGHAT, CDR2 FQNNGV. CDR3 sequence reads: CASSYGNVGDTQYF. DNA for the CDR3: TGTGCCAGCAGCTACGGGAATGTTGGAGATACGCAGTATTTT. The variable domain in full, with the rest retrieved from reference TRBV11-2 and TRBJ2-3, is EAGVAQSPRYKIIEKRQSVAFWCNPISGHATLYWYQQILGQGPKLLIQFQNNGVVDDSQLPKDRFSAERLKGVDSTLKIQPAKLEDSAVYLCASSYGNVGDTQYFGPGTRLTVL.

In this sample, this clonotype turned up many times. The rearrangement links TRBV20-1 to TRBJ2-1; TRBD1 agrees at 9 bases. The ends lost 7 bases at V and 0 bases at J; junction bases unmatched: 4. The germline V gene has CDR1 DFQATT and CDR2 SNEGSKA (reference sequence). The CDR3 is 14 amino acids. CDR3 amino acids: CSGVQGASYNEQFF. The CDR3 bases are TGCAGTGGGGTACAGGGGGCCTCCTACAATGAGCAGTTCTTC.

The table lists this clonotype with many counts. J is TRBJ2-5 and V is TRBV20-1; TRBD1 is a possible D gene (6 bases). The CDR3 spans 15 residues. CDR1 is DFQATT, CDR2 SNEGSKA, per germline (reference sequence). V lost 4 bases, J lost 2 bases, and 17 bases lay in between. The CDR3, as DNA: TGCAGTGCTAACCCAGGACAGAGATTTCAAGAGACCCAGTACTTC. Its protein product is CSANPGQRFQETQYF.

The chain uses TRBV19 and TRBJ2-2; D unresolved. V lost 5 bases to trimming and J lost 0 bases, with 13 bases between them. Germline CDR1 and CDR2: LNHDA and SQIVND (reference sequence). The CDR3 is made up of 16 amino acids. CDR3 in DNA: TGTGCCAGTAGTGCCCTACCTTCCTCGAACACCGGGGAGCTGTTTTTT. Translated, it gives CASSALPSSNTGELFF.

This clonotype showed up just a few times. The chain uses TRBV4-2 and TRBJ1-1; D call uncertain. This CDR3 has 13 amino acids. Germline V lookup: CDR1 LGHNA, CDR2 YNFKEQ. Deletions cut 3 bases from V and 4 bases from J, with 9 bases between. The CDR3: CASSHSSGTEAFF. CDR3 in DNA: TGTGCCAGCAGCCATTCAAGCGGCACTGAAGCTTTCTTT.